This T cell receptor beta chain emerged from a study of coeliac disease. Sequencing used one aliquot of about 500,000 cells per fraction. The study's findings and limits: Largely private TRB repertoires meant most sequences were sample-unique. Unbiased detection of gliadin-specific T cells was judged not feasible with this approach. Control samples showed higher TRB and TRG clonality than intraepithelial and lamina propria samples in active celiac disease.

Notes on this clone: The antigen is undetermined.

Here immunoSEQ multiplex PCR was the method, and the copy in TCRdb shows in-frame clones only, minus some. The sample shows about 4,000 clones, approximately 50% of them seen only once. The TCR comes from a man between 65 and 85 years old without celiac disease. The sample consisted of lymphocytes from the gut lamina propria.

CDR3 sequence: CASSYSMSQGNSPLHF. CDR3 coding DNA: TGTGCCAGCAGTTACTCGATGTCACAGGGGAATTCACCCCTCCACTTT. This rearrangement joins TRBV6-5 to TRBJ1-6; 7 nucleotides agree with TRBD1. Losses at the gene ends were 0 bases for V and 7 bases for J; bases not matched to a gene: 6. Germline-derived CDR1 and CDR2 are MNHEY and SVGAGI. This CDR3 has 16 amino acids.